The clone carrying this TCR beta chain appeared once. The study ran its PCR with 60 Vbeta and 13 Jbeta primers. The assay was immunoSEQ multiplex PCR, and TCRdb's table has in-frame clones only and misses some. The sample includes more than 130,000 clones, approximately 80% of them seen just once. The sample comes from a study of cytomegalovirus exposure and HLA in healthy donors. The germline CDR1 and CDR2 sequences are SGHKS and YYEKEE (reference sequence). V shed 2 bases, J shed 9 bases, and the junction held 7 bases outside the gene matches. This CDR3 is 13 amino acids long. This chain connects TRBV5-5 to TRBJ1-1; the match to TRBD1 covers 7 bases. Sequencing was done on a sample of PBMCs. This clonotype originated in a male donor in good health and CMV-seronegative. CDR3 sequence: CASSLGLDRKAFF. The CDR3, as DNA: TGTGCCAGCAGCTTAGGGTTGGACAGGAAAGCTTTCTTT.